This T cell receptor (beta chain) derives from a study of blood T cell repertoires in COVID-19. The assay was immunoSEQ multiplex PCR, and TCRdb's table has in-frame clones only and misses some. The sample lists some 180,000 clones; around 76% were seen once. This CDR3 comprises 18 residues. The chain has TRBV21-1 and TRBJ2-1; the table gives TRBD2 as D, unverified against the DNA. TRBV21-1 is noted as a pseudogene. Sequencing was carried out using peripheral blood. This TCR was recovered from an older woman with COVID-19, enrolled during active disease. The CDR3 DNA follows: TGTGCCAGAGACTCTAGGGCTAGCGGGGGCACACCTGGCAATGAGCAGTTCTTC. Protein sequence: CARDSRASGGTPGNEQFF.